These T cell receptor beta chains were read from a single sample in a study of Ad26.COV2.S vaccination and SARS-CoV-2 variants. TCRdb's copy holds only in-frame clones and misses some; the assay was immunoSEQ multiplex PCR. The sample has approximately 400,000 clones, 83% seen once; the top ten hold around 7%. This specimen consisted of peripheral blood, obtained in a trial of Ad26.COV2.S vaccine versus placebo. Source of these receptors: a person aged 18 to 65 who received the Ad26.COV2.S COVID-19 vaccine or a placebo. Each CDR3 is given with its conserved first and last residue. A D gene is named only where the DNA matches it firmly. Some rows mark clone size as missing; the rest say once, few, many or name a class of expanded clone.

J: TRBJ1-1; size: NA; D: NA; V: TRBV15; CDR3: CATSRDIGGTEAFF; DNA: TGTGCCACCAGCAGAGATATCGGGGGGACTGAAGCTTTCTTT
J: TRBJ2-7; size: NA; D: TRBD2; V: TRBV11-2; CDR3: CASSLSAGGTYEQYF; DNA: TGTGCCAGCAGCTTATCAGCGGGAGGTACCTACGAGCAGTACTTC
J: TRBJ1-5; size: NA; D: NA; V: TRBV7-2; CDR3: CASSLEGPPQHF; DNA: TGTGCCAGCAGCTTAGAGGGTCCGCCCCAGCATTTT
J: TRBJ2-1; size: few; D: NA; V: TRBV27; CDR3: CASSLFTGTPVGNEQFF; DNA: TGTGCCAGCAGCCTCTTCACCGGGACTCCGGTGGGCAATGAGCAGTTCTTC
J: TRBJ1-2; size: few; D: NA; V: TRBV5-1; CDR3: CASSLEGVDYGYTF; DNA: TGCGCCAGCAGCTTGGAGGGGGTGGACTATGGCTACACCTTC
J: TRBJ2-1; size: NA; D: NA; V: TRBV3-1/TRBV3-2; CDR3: CASSQVLREQFF; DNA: TGTGCCAGCAGCCAGGTTCTCAGGGAGCAGTTCTTC
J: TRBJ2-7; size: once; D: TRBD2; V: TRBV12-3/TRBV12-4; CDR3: CASSLTSDEQYF; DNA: TGTGCCAGCAGTCTGACTAGCGACGAGCAGTACTTC
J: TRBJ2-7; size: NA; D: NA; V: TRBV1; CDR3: CTSSQKVIGRATYEQYF; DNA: TGCACCAGCAGCCAAAAAGTTATCGGGAGAGCAACCTACGAGCAGTACTTC
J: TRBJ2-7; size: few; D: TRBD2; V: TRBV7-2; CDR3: CASSTQTSGIGEQYF; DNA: TGTGCCAGCAGCACTCAGACTAGCGGGATTGGGGAACAGTACTTC
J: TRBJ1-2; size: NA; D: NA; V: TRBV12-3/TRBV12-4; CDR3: CASSLNYGYTF; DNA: TGTGCCAGTTCCCTTAACTATGGCTACACCTTC
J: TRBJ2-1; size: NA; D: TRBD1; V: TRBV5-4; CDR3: CASSSPGQGANEQFF; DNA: TGTGCCAGCAGCTCCCCGGGACAGGGTGCCAATGAGCAGTTCTTC
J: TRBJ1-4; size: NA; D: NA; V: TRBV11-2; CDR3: CASSSLARKGNEKLFF; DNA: TGTGCCAGCAGCTCTTTAGCCCGGAAAGGAAATGAAAAACTGTTTTTT
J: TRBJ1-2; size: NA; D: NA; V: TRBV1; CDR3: CTRNRPGQLYGYTF; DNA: TGCACCAGAAACCGCCCAGGACAGCTCTATGGCTACACCTTC
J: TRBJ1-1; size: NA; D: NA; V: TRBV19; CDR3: CASTPGRSLAAFF; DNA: TGTGCCAGTACCCCGGGACGGTCCCTCGCGGCTTTCTTT
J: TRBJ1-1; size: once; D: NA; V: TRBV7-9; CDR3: CASSLASVATEAFF; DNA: TGTGCCAGCAGCTTAGCTTCAGTGGCCACTGAAGCTTTCTTT
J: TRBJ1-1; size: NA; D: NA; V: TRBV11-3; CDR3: CASSQTWTEAFF; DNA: TGTGCCAGCAGTCAGACTTGGACTGAAGCTTTCTTT
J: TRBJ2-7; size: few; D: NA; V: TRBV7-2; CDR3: CASSFPGGSSYEQYF; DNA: TGTGCCAGCAGCTTCCCGGGTGGGAGCTCCTACGAGCAGTACTTC
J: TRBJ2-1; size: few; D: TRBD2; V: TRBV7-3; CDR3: CASSLIAGGREFF; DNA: TGTGCCAGCAGCTTAATAGCGGGAGGGCGGGAGTTCTTC
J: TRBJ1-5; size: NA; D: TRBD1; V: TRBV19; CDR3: CASSALDRGNQPQHF; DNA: TGTGCCAGTAGTGCCCTTGACAGGGGAAATCAGCCCCAGCATTTT
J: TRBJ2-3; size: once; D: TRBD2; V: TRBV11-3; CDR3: CASSLAGGPMDTQYF; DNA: TGTGCCAGCAGCTTAGCGGGGGGGCCAATGGATACGCAGTATTTT
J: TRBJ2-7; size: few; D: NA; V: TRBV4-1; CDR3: CASSQDLQTTFSYEQYF; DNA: TGCGCCAGCAGCCAAGATCTCCAAACTACCTTCTCCTACGAGCAGTACTTC
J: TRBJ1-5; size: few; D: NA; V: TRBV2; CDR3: CASGTTAYQPQHF; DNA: TGTGCCAGCGGGACAACAGCCTATCAGCCCCAGCATTTT
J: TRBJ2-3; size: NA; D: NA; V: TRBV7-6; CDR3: CASSLKGGTDTQYF; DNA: TGTGCCAGCAGCTTAAAGGGGGGGACAGATACGCAGTATTTT
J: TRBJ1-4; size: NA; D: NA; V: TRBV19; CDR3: CASSIVTNEKLFF; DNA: TGTGCCAGTAGTATAGTAACTAATGAAAAACTGTTTTTT
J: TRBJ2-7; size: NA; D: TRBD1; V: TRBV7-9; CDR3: CASSLVGQSYEQYF; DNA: TGTGCCAGCAGCTTAGTGGGACAGTCCTACGAGCAGTACTTC
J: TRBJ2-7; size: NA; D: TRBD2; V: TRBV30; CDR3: CAWSSPLAGGTYEQYF; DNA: TGTGCCTGGAGCTCGCCTCTAGCGGGAGGTACCTACGAGCAGTACTTC
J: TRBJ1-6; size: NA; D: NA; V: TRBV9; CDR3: CASSARSVMGSPLHF; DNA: TGTGCCAGCAGCGCCCGATCTGTGATGGGTTCACCCCTCCACTTT
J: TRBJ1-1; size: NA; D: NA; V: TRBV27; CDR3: CASARPWGNTEAFF; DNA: TGTGCCAGCGCAAGGCCTTGGGGGAACACTGAAGCTTTCTTT
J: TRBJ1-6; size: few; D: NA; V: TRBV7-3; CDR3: CASSSDGVDPLHF; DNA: TGTGCCAGCAGCTCGGACGGAGTTGATCCCCTCCACTTT
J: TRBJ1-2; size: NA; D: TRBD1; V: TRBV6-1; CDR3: CASSESGTGSRGYTF; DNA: TGTGCCAGCAGTGAATCCGGGACAGGGAGTCGTGGCTACACCTTC
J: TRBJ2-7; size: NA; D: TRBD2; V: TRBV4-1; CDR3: CASSPDPGLGLYEQYF; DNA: TGCGCCAGCAGTCCCGACCCGGGACTAGGTCTATACGAGCAGTACTTC
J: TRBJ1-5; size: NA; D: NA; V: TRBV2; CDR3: CASSDLRGNQPQHF; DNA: TGTGCCAGCAGTGATCTCAGGGGCAATCAGCCCCAGCATTTT